This paragraph reports one T cell receptor (beta chain). What it binds is not known. Germline V gene data show CDR1 as SQVTM and CDR2 as ANQGSEA. Trimming cost V 6 bases and J 0 bases, with 12 bases left between them. This CDR3 spans 14 amino acids. This specimen comes from a study of T cells after yellow fever vaccination. Study details: Preparation used SMART-Seq v4 Ultra Low Input for the low-cell-number fractions. Study-wide results and limits: The presence of abundant clonotypes contaminating from the bulk population was possible in FACS-sorted repertoires. In post-booster samples, most primary-vaccination clones reappeared (approximately 96% CD4, 88% CD8).

TCRdb reprocessed the 5' RACE reads via MiXCR and lists one record per CDR3 protein. The repertoire has about 99,000 distinct CDR3 sequences, approximately 5.5% of them found once; the top ten carry under 50%. This TCR was recovered from a man younger than 35 who received the YFV17D yellow fever vaccine. Sample: CD8+ T cells sorted from PBMCs, taken 10 days after the yellow fever booster vaccination. V usage is TRBV29-1 and J usage is TRBJ1-3, with D possibly matching TRBD1 (5 bases). The CDR3 reads CSVGGRDSGNTIYF. DNA for the CDR3: TGCAGCGTGGGGGGTAGGGACTCTGGAAACACCATATATTTT.